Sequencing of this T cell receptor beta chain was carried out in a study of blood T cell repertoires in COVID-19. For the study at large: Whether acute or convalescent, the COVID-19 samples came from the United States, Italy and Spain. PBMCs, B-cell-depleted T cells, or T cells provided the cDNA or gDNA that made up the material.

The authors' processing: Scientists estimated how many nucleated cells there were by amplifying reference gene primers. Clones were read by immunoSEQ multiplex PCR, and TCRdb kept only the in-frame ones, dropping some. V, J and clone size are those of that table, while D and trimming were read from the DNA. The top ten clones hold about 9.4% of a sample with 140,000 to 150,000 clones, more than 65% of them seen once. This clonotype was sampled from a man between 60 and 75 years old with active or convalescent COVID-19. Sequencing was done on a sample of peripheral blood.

The CDR3 DNA sequence: TGTGCCAGCAGTTTTGAGAGTCAGCCCCAGCATTTT. It specifies CASSFESQPQHF. V and J are TRBV12-3 or TRBV12-4 and TRBJ1-5; D not resolved. This CDR3 comprises 12 residues. V was cut by 3 bases and J by 6 bases, with 6 bases left in between.